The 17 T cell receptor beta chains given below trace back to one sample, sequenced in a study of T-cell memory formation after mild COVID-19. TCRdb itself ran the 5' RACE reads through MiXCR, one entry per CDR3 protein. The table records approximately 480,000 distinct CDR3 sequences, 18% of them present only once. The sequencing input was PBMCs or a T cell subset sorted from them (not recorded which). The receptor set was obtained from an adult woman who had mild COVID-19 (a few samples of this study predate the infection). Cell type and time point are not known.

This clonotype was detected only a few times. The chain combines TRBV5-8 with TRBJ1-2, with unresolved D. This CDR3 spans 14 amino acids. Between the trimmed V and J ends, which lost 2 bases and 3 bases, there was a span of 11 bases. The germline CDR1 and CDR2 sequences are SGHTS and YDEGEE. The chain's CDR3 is CASSFGGKHYGYTF. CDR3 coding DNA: TGTGCCAGCAGCTTCGGCGGAAAACACTATGGCTACACCTTC.

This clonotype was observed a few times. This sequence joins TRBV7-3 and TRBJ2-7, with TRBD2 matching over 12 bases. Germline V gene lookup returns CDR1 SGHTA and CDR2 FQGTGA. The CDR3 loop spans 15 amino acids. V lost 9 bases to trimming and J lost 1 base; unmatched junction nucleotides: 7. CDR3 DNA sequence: TGTGCCAGTTCGACTAGCGGGAGCCAATCCTACGAGCAGTACTTC. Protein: CASSTSGSQSYEQYF.

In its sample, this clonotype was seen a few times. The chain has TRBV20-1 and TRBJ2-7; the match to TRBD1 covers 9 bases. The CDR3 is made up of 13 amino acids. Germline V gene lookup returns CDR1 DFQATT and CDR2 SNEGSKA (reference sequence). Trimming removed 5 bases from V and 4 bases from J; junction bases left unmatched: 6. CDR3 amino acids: CSALQGARYEQYF. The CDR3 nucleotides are TGCAGTGCTCTACAGGGGGCGCGGTACGAGCAGTACTTC.

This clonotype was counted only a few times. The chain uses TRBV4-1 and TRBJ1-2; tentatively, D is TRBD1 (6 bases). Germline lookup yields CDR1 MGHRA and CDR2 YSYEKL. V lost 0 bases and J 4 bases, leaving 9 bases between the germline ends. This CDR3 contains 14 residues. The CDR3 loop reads CASSQEAQGYGYTF. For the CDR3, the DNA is TGCGCCAGCAGCCAAGAGGCACAGGGCTATGGCTACACCTTC.

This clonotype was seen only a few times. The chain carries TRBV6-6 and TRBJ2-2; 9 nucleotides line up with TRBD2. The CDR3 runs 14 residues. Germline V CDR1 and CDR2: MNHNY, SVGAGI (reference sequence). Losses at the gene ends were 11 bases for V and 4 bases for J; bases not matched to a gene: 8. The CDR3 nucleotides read TGTGCCGTCTCAAGCGGGGGGCCCACCGGGGAGCTGTTTTTT. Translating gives CAVSSGGPTGELFF.

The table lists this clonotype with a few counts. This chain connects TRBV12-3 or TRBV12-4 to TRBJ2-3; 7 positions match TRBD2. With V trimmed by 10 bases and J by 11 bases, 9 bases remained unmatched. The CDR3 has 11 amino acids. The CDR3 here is CATLSGIMQYF. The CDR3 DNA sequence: TGTGCCACACTGAGCGGGATCATGCAGTATTTT.

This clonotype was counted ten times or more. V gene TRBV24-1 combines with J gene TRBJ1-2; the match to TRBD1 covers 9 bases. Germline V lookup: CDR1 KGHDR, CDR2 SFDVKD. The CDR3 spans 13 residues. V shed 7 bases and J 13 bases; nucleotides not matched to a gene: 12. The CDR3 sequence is CATRDGQGTAVTF. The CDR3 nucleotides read TGTGCCACCAGGGATGGACAGGGGACCGCGGTCACCTTC.

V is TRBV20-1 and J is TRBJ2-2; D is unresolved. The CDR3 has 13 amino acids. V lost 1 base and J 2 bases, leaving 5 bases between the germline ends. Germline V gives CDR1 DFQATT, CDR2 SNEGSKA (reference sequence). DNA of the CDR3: TGCAGTGCTAGAGCACTTAACACCGGGGAGCTGTTTTTT. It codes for CSARALNTGELFF.

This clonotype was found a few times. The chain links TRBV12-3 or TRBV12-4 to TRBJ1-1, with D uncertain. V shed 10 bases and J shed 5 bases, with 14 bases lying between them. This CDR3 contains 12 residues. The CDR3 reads CAISRPETEAFF. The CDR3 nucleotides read TGTGCCATCTCCAGACCGGAGACTGAAGCTTTCTTT.

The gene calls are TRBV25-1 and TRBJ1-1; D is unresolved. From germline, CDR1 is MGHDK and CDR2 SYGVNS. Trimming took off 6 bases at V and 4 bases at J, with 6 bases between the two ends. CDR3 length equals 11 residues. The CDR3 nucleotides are TGTGCCAGCAGAATTCTCACTGAAGCTTTCTTT. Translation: CASRILTEAFF.

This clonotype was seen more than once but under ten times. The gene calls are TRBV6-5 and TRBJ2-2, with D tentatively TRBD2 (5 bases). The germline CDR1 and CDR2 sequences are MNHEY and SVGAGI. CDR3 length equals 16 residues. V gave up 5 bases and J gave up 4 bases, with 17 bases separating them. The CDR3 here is CASSPPGSRGTGELFF. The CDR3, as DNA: TGTGCCAGCAGTCCCCCGGGGTCCCGTGGCACCGGGGAGCTGTTTTTT.

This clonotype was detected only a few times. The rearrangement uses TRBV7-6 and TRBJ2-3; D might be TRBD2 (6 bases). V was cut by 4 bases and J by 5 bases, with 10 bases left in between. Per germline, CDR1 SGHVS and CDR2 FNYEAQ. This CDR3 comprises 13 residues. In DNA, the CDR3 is TGTGCCAGCAGCTCCTACGGGGGAGATACGCAGTATTTT. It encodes CASSSYGGDTQYF.

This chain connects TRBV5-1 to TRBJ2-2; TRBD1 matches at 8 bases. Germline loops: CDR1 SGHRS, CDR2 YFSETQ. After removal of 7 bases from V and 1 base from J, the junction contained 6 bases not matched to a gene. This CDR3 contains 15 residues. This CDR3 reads CASATGGRNTGELFF. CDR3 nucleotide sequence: TGCGCCAGCGCAACAGGGGGGCGGAACACCGGGGAGCTGTTTTTT.

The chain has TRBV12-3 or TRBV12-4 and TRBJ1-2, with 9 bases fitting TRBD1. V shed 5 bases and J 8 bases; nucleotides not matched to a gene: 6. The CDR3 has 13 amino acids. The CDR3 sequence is CASSAGTGRGYTF. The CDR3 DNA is TGTGCCAGCAGTGCCGGGACAGGGAGAGGCTACACCTTC.

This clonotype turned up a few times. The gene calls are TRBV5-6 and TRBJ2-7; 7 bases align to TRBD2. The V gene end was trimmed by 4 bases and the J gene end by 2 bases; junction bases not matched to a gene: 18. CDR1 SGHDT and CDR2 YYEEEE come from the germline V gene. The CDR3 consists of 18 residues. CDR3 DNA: TGTGCCAGCAGCGCCACCTCTCCGGGGGGTTTAGGGACCTACGAGCAGTACTTC. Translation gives CASSATSPGGLGTYEQYF.

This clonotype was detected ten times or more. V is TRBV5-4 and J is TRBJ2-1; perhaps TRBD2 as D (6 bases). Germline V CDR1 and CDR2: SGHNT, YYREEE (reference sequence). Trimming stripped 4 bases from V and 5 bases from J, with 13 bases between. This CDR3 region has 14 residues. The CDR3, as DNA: TGTGCCAGCAGCCGGGGAGGCCCGGACAATGAGCAGTTCTTC. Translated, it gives CASSRGGPDNEQFF.

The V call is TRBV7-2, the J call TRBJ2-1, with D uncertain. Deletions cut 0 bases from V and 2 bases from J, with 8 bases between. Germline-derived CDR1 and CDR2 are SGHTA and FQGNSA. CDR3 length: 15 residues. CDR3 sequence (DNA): TGTGCCAGCAGCTTAGCCCCTGCGCCCTACAATGAGCAGTTCTTC. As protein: CASSLAPAPYNEQFF.